Sequencing of this T cell receptor (beta chain) was carried out in a study of T cell responses to AZD1222 COVID-19 vaccine. The study, taken as a whole, reports: Following two doses of AZD1222, Spike-specific TCR breadth and depth rose. Reportedly, nearly half the spike-specific TCRs target unmutated variant regions. Spike-spanning, vaccine-associated CD4 TCRs were dominant at 160-218 and 743-854.

Points on this clone: Its antigen is as yet unknown.

This CDR3 contains 17 residues. V lost 6 bases and J lost 0, with 18 bases in between. From germline, CDR1 is LNHDA and CDR2 SQIVND (reference sequence). Libraries were prepared by immunoSEQ multiplex PCR; TCRdb keeps only in-frame clonotypes and omits some of them. This sample has about 140,000 clones, with more than 90% found just once. The receptor was derived from an adult in good health. The sequencing used peripheral blood, collected on day 0 of AZD1222 vaccination. This chain joins TRBV19 and TRBJ1-5, with a tentative D call TRBD1 (5 bases). CDR3 DNA sequence: TGTGCCAGTAGCCTGACAGTTAGCCAAATTAGCAATCAGCCCCAGCATTTT. Amino acid sequence: CASSLTVSQISNQPQHF.